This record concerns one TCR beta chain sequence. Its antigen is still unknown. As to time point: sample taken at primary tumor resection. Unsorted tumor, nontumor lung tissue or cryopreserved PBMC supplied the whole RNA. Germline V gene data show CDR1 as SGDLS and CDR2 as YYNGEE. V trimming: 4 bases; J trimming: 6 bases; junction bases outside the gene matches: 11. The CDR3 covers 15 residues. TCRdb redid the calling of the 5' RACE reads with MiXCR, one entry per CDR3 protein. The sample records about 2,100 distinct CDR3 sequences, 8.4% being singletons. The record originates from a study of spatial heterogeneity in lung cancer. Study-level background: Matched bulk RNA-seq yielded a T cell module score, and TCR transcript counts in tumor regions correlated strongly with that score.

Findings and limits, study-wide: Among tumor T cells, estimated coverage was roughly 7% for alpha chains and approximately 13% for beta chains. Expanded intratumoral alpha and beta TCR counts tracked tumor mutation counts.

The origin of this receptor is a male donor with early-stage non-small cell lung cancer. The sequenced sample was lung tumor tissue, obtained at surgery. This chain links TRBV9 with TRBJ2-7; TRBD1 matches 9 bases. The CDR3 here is CASSSRGQGWGEQYF. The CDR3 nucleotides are TGTGCCAGCAGCTCCCGTGGACAGGGGTGGGGCGAGCAGTACTTC.